The source of this T cell receptor beta chain is a study of OX40 agonist ivuxolimab in advanced cancers. Study background: Patients received the agonistic anti-OX40 (CD134) antibody ivuxolimab. Hepatocellular carcinoma, melanoma, renal cell or head and neck cancer occurred in dose-escalation patients. A male proportion of approximately 83% was recorded, with mean age around 60 years and range about 20 to 79.

Notes on the study in general: Among T cells, CD8+ cells averaged more expanded clones than CD4+ cells.

With respect to this clone: Its specificity is not known.

Germline CDR1 is MNHEY and CDR2 is SMNVEV (reference sequence). Trimming removed 5 bases from V and 2 bases from J; junction bases left unmatched: 6. The CDR3 spans 14 residues. TCRdb's copy holds only in-frame clones and misses some; the assay was immunoSEQ multiplex PCR. The table lists about 100,000 clones, over 75% of them singletons. This clonotype originated in an adult with an advanced solid tumor such as melanoma, head and neck, liver or kidney cancer. The source material was CD4+ or CD8+ T cells sorted from blood, sampled in a trial of the OX40 agonist ivuxolimab. The chain links TRBV27 to TRBJ2-7; 7 bases fit TRBD1. CDR3 sequence reads: CASSPPDRAYEQYF. The CDR3 region has the DNA TGTGCCAGCAGTCCCCCAGACAGGGCCTACGAGCAGTACTTC.